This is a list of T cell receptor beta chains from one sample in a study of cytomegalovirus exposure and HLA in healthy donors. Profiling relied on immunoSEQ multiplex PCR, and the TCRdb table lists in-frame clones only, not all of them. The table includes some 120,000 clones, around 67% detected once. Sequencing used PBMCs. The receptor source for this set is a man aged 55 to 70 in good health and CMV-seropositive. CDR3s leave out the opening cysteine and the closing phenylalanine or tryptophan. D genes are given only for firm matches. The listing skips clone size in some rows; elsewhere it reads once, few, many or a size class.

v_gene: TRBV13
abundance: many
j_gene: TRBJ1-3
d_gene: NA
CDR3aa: ASSLGIRGNTIY

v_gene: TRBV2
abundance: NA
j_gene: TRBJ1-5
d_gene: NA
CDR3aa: ASSRWSNQPQH

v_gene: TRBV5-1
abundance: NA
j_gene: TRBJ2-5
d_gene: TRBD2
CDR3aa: ASSFASGGRTQY

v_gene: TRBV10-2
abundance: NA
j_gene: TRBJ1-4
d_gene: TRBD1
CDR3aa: ASSEPPTGSGEKLF

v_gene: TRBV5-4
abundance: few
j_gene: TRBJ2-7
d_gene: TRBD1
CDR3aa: ASSPTPGQGSIEQY

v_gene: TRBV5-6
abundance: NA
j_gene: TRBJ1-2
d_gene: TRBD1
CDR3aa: ASSLVGQGNNYGYT

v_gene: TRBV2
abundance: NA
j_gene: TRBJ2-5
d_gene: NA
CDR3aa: ASSEPPGETQY

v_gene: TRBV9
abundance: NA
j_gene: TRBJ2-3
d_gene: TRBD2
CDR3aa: ASSARLAGGVDTQY

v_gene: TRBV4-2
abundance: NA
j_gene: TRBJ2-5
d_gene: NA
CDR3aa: ASSQQGGETQY

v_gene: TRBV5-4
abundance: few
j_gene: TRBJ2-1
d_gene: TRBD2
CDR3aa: ASSLSQRGGDEQF

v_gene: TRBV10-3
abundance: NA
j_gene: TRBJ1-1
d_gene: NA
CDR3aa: AISRDTEAF

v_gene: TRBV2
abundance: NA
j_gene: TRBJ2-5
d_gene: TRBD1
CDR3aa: ASRTGGQRETQY

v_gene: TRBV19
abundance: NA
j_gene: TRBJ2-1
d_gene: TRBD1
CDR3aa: ASSTPIDRGLSGSYNEQF

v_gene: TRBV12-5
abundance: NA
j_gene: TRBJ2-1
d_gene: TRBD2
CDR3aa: ASGKAGVNEQF

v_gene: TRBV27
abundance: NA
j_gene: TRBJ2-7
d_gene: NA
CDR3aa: ASSAGVRQEQY

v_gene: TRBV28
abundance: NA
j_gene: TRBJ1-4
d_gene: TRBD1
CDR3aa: ASTDRVGLF

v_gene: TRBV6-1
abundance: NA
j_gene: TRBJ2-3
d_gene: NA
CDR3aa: ATYFPPRYTDTQY

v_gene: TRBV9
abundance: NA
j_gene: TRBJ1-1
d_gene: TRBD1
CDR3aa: ASSPQDRVNTEAF

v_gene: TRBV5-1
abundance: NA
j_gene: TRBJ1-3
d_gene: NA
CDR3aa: ASSADSYSGNTIY

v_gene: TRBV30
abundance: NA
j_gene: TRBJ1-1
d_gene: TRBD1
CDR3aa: AWSGTGTEAF